The rows below give T cell receptor beta chains drawn from one sample of a study of blood T cell repertoires in COVID-19. TCRdb keeps only in-frame clones here, not all; method: immunoSEQ multiplex PCR. The sample includes roughly 61,000 clones, roughly 70% seen only once; the top ten take approximately 15%. Sequenced: peripheral blood. These receptors originate from a woman in her sixties or seventies with acute or convalescent COVID-19. Both conserved end residues are part of each CDR3. The D gene is left open where the match is weak. The listing skips clone size in some rows; elsewhere it reads once, few, many or a size class.

>NA|TRBV27|NA|TRBJ2-4
TGTGCCAGCAGTTCCCCTCTAGCCAAAAACATTCAGTACTTC
CASSSPLAKNIQYF
>NA|TRBV6-5|TRBD1|TRBJ1-2
TGTGCCAGCGGGGACAGGGGACGTGGCTACACCTTC
CASGDRGRGYTF
>NA|TRBV13|NA|TRBJ2-7
TGTGCCAGCAGCCCTAAGGGGTACTACGAGCAGTACTTC
CASSPKGYYEQYF
>few|TRBV18|TRBD1|TRBJ1-4
TGTGCCAGCTCGCCCCGGACAGGGGGGGATGAAAAACTGTTTTTT
CASSPRTGGDEKLFF
>NA|TRBV19|TRBD1|TRBJ2-6
TGTGCCAGTAGTAGGGACAGGGGGGTCCTGTCTGGGGCCAACGTCCTGACTTTC
CASSRDRGVLSGANVLTF
>NA|TRBV4-1|NA|TRBJ1-2
TGCGCCAGCAGCCAAGTAAGCGGCTATGGCTACACCTTC
CASSQVSGYGYTF
>medium-sized|TRBV10-3|TRBD1|TRBJ1-2
TGTGCCATCAGTGAGATGGCGGGACAGGGAGGTGGAGATGGCTACACCTTC
CAISEMAGQGGGDGYTF
>NA|TRBV29-1|TRBD1|TRBJ2-2
TGCAGCGTTGAAGCAGGGACAGGGGGCACCGGGGAGCTGTTTTTT
CSVEAGTGGTGELFF
>NA|TRBV9|NA|TRBJ2-1
TGTGCCAGCGGCAGGGTGTCCTACAATGAGCAGTTCTTC
CASGRVSYNEQFF
>NA|TRBV27|TRBD2|TRBJ2-1
TGTGCCAGCAGTTTAGCGGGGGGGCGCCCCACCTACAATGAGCAGTTCTTC
CASSLAGGRPTYNEQFF
>NA|TRBV6-5|TRBD1|TRBJ2-2
TGTGCCAGCAGTTACCCAGGGGGAACCGGGGAGCTGTTTTTT
CASSYPGGTGELFF
>NA|TRBV10-3|TRBD1|TRBJ1-1
TGTGCCATCAGTGAGCAGGGGGTTACTGAAGCTTTCTTT
CAISEQGVTEAFF
>NA|TRBV12-3/TRBV12-4|TRBD1|TRBJ1-2
TGTGCCAGCAGTTTGGGACAGGCGGGTGGCTACACCTTC
CASSLGQAGGYTF
>NA|TRBV5-1|NA|TRBJ1-2
TGCGCCAGCAGCTTGGAAGCGTATGGCTACACCTTC
CASSLEAYGYTF